This entry is about one T cell receptor (beta chain). What it binds is not known. V gave up 6 bases and J gave up 12 bases; unmatched junction bases: 7. This CDR3 region has 12 residues. Germline V gene data show CDR1 as SNHLY and CDR2 as FYNNEI. This sample was taken from a study of cytomegalovirus exposure and HLA in healthy donors. General observations from the study: CMV antigen specificity was confirmed in vitro for a few CMV-associated chains. Rare TCR sequences predominated, though certain public TCRs were found in many donors. CMV serostatus was the only immune exposure information that was available.

The PCR used 60 Vbeta and 13 Jbeta primers. Methods used by the authors: Roughly 9.9 million shared chains were among the approximately 76 million unique TCR beta chains that a later analysis counted. The table came from immunoSEQ multiplex PCR; TCRdb's copy has only in-frame clones and leaves some out. Clone size and V and J calls were adopted from that table, with D and trimming inferred from the DNA. The sample carries around 150,000 clones, 75% to 90% recorded once. V and J are TRBV2 and TRBJ2-1; 8 bases map to TRBD2. Sequenced sample: PBMCs. This clonotype was sampled from a girl aged 2 to 9 in good health and CMV-seropositive. The DNA of the CDR3 is TGTGCCAGCAGGGGCTTACTAGCGGTGCAGTTCTTC. Translation: CASRGLLAVQFF.